This is a list of T cell receptor beta chains from one sample in a study of CD8 T cells in ankylosing spondylitis. TCRdb itself ran the 5' RACE reads through MiXCR, one entry per CDR3 protein. The sample yields about 340,000 distinct CDR3 sequences, 20% to 25% seen once. The sample consisted of blood, either unsorted or a sorted T cell fraction (not recorded which). These receptors originate from a male donor with ankylosing spondylitis or in good health (not recorded which). CDR3s include the opening cysteine and the closing phenylalanine or tryptophan. D genes are given only for firm matches. Size is stated for part of the rows, as once, few or many counts, or as a class when the clone is expanded.

j_call	clone_size	d_call	v_call	cdr3_nt	cdr3_aa
TRBJ2-5	-	TRBD2	TRBV11-2	TGTGCCAGCAGCAATCTAGCGGGGGGGCTGGAGACCCAGTACTTC	CASSNLAGGLETQYF
TRBJ2-5	-	-	TRBV28	TGTGCCAGCAGACCCGGAGCAGAAGAGACCCAGTACTTC	CASRPGAEETQYF
TRBJ2-2	-	-	TRBV12-3/TRBV12-4	TGTGCCAGCAGTCCAGCCGCGGGTCCCACCGGGGAGCTGTTTTTT	CASSPAAGPTGELFF
TRBJ1-2	-	-	TRBV27	TGTGGCGCGGGGAGAGACGCCGGTGGCTACACCTTC	CGAGRDAGGYTF
TRBJ2-1	-	TRBD2	TRBV20-1	TGCAGTGCTACCGAACTAGGGGCTAGCGGGGGGTTCTACAATGAGCAGTTCTTC	CSATELGASGGFYNEQFF
TRBJ2-5	few	TRBD2	TRBV6-2/TRBV6-3	TGTGCCACAATGGGACTAGTCGGGGAGACCCAGTACTTC	CATMGLVGETQYF
TRBJ2-7	few	-	TRBV20-1	TGCAGTGCTCACCTGGGGGGTGGGCTCTACGAGCAGTACTTC	CSAHLGGGLYEQYF
TRBJ2-7	few	TRBD1	TRBV2	TGTGCCAGCAGTGCCACAGGGGCTCGCACCTACGAGCAGTACTTC	CASSATGARTYEQYF
TRBJ2-4	-	-	TRBV20-1	TGCAGTGCTAGAGAGGGGGGCATGATTCAGTACTTC	CSAREGGMIQYF
TRBJ2-2	-	TRBD1	TRBV20-1	TGCAGTGCCGTGGGACAGGGGCGCGCCGGGGAGCTGTTTTTT	CSAVGQGRAGELFF
TRBJ2-2	few	-	TRBV11-2	TGTGCCAGCAGGACCCCAGGGGCCGGGGAGCTGTTTTTT	CASRTPGAGELFF
TRBJ1-4	many	-	TRBV20-1	TGCAGTGCTAGACTCCGAGACCTCTTCAGGGGAGAAAAACTGTTTTTT	CSARLRDLFRGEKLFF
TRBJ2-7	few	-	TRBV4-1	TGCGCCAGCAGCCCGGACAGATACTACGAGCAGTACTTC	CASSPDRYYEQYF
TRBJ2-2	-	-	TRBV29-1	TGCAGCGTTGAGAGGGGGGACGGGGAGCTGTTTTTT	CSVERGDGELFF
TRBJ2-7	-	-	TRBV3-1	TGTGCCAGCAGCCAAGAATGGAGGGGGGCCTCCTACGAGCAGTACTTC	CASSQEWRGASYEQYF
TRBJ2-1	once	TRBD2	TRBV2	TGTGCCAGCAGATTCCTTAGCGGGGGAGACAATGAGCAGTTCTTC	CASRFLSGGDNEQFF
TRBJ2-1	-	-	TRBV4-2	TGTGCCAGCAGCCAAGTTTCCAGCGTTTATTACAATGAGCAGTTCTTC	CASSQVSSVYYNEQFF
TRBJ2-1	-	TRBD1	TRBV6-1	TGTGCCAGCACTCGACAGGGGGCCCCGGGCGAGCAGTTCTTC	CASTRQGAPGEQFF
TRBJ2-5	-	-	TRBV12-3/TRBV12-4	TGTGCCAGCAGCCGAGCAGGAGGAGGAGAGACCCAGTACTTC	CASSRAGGGETQYF
TRBJ2-1	-	TRBD2	TRBV12-3/TRBV12-4	TGTGCCAGCAGGGGAAGCGGGGGCTCTGAGCAGTTCTTC	CASRGSGGSEQFF
TRBJ2-7	-	-	TRBV2	TGTGCCAGCAGTGAAGGCGTCAGTCCCTACGAGCAGTACTTC	CASSEGVSPYEQYF
TRBJ2-1	few	-	TRBV7-6	TGTGCCAGCAGTCAACCTAGCCGGAGCAATGAGCAGTTCTTC	CASSQPSRSNEQFF
TRBJ1-5	-	-	TRBV10-3	TGTGCCATCAGTGAGTTGGGACTTCAACAGCATTTT	CAISELGLQQHF
TRBJ2-7	few	-	TRBV12-3/TRBV12-4	TGTGCCAGCAGTTTGACGGGTTTCCACGAGCAGTACTTC	CASSLTGFHEQYF
TRBJ2-5	few	-	TRBV27	TGTGCCAGCAGTCCTTTGTCCGGAGGGGAGACCCAGTACTTC	CASSPLSGGETQYF
TRBJ1-1	-	-	TRBV7-6	TGTGCCAGCAGCTTATCACTGAGGCGGGACACTGAAGCTTTCTTT	CASSLSLRRDTEAFF
TRBJ2-4	few	TRBD2	TRBV27	TGTGCCAGCAGTTTATCTCCGGGGGGCAAAAACATTCAGTACTTC	CASSLSPGGKNIQYF
TRBJ2-3	-	-	TRBV3-1	TGTGCCAGCAGCCAAGAACTCTTCCCTAGCACAGATACGCAGTATTTT	CASSQELFPSTDTQYF
TRBJ2-1	few	-	TRBV3-1	TGTGCCAGCAGCCCCCCCGCCGGGCCCAATGAGCAGTTCTTC	CASSPPAGPNEQFF
TRBJ1-1	few	-	TRBV12-5	TGTGCTAGTGGCTTGGGGTGGACTGAAGCTTTCTTT	CASGLGWTEAFF
TRBJ2-7	-	TRBD1	TRBV4-1	TGCGCCAGCAGCCAAGGCCCCGGGACAGGCAGCTACGAGCAGTACTTC	CASSQGPGTGSYEQYF
TRBJ2-7	-	-	TRBV4-1	TGCGCCAGCAGCCAAGGAGGTCCTAGCTCCTACGAGCAGTACTTC	CASSQGGPSSYEQYF
TRBJ1-1	-	-	TRBV6-1	TGTGCCAGCAGTGAACTCGGCCTGGGCACTGAAGCTTTCTTT	CASSELGLGTEAFF
TRBJ2-6	medium-sized	TRBD2	TRBV3-1	TGTGCCAGCAGCCCGGGACTAGCAACCGGGGCCAACGTCCTGACTTTC	CASSPGLATGANVLTF
TRBJ2-3	-	-	TRBV7-9	TGTGCCAGCAGCTTTTCAACAGCAAGCAGAGATACGCAGTATTTT	CASSFSTASRDTQYF
TRBJ2-7	-	-	TRBV20-1	TGCAGTGCTGCCAGTAGGTCGGCCCCTCCCTACGAGCAGTACTTC	CSAASRSAPPYEQYF
TRBJ2-7	-	-	TRBV12-3/TRBV12-4	TGTGCCAGCAGTTTAGGGGAGAGCTCCTACGAGCAGTACTTC	CASSLGESSYEQYF